The 21 T cell receptor beta chains listed next were all sequenced from one sample in a study of cytomegalovirus exposure and HLA in healthy donors. The PCR used 60 Vbeta and 13 Jbeta primers. TCRdb's table, derived via immunoSEQ multiplex PCR, lists solely in-frame clones and lacks some. The sample has 100,000 to 150,000 clones; about 80% are singletons. Sequenced sample: PBMCs. The receptors here all came from a woman aged 40 to 55 in good health and CMV-seropositive.

This rearrangement joins TRBV5-6 to TRBJ2-7; 10 bases agree with TRBD1. In germline, CDR1 is SGHDT, CDR2 YYEEEE. This CDR3 spans 19 amino acids. Trimming removed 0 bases from V and 3 bases from J; junction bases left unmatched: 15. CDR3 region: CASSLVAENFRDRGYEQYF. In DNA form, the CDR3 reads TGTGCCAGCAGCTTGGTAGCTGAAAATTTCCGGGACAGGGGCTACGAGCAGTACTTC.

This clone came up once. The J gene is TRBJ2-5, the V gene TRBV30, with D unresolved. V shed 4 bases and J shed 5 bases, with 14 bases lying between them. The CDR3 contains 13 residues. Germline CDR1 reads GTSNPN; CDR2 reads SVGIG (reference sequence). The CDR3 protein is CAWKWAGRETQYF. For the CDR3, the DNA is TGTGCCTGGAAATGGGCCGGTAGGGAGACCCAGTACTTC.

The chain has TRBV29-1 and TRBJ2-4, with unresolved D. The CDR3 is 12 amino acids. Deletions cut 7 bases from V and 2 bases from J, with 9 bases between. Germline lookup yields CDR1 SQVTM and CDR2 ANQGSEA. The CDR3 region is CSADTSKNIQYF. In nucleotides, the CDR3 is TGCAGCGCAGACACGTCCAAAAACATTCAGTACTTC.

The rearrangement joins TRBV5-1 to TRBJ2-5; the D is unclear. Germline CDR1 SGHRS, CDR2 YFSETQ. The CDR3 extends over 14 amino acids. V lost 0 bases to trimming and J lost 2 bases, with 8 bases between them. The CDR3 bases are TGCGCCAGCAGCTTGGGCGGCACACAAGAGACCCAGTACTTC. Its translation is CASSLGGTQETQYF.

CDR3 nucleotide sequence: TGTGCCAGCAGTTATTTCGGAGAGACCTATGGCTACACCTTC. Translating it yields CASSYFGETYGYTF. The rearrangement uses TRBV6-5 and TRBJ1-2; D not resolved. CDR1 is MNHEY and CDR2 is SVGAGI in the germline V gene. There are 14 residues in the CDR3. Trimming pared 3 bases from V and 4 bases from J, leaving 12 bases between.

V gene TRBV28 combines with J gene TRBJ1-2, with 8 nucleotides matching TRBD1. The V gene's germline CDR1 is MDHEN and CDR2 SYDVKM. V was pared by 6 bases and J by 8 bases, with 14 bases of the junction left unmatched. There are 15 residues in the CDR3. CDR3 amino acids: CASSQGATGAIGYTF. The CDR3 nucleotides are TGTGCCAGCAGCCAAGGGGCGACAGGGGCCATCGGCTACACCTTC.

This clone showed up just a few times. The chain couples TRBV19 to TRBJ1-2; weak D call: TRBD1 (6 bases). Germline CDR1 and CDR2: LNHDA and SQIVND (reference sequence). V lost 8 bases and J lost 4, with 14 bases in between. This CDR3 spans 13 amino acids. DNA for the CDR3: TGTGCCAGTCAAGACAGGACCCTCTATGGCTACACCTTC. Its protein product is CASQDRTLYGYTF.

The gene calls are TRBV18 and TRBJ2-5; 8 bases are shared with TRBD2. The V gene end was trimmed by 4 bases and the J gene end by 7 bases; junction bases not matched to a gene: 5. The CDR3 loop spans 13 amino acids. Germline V lookup: CDR1 KGHSH, CDR2 LQKENI. In DNA form, the CDR3 reads TGTGCCAGCTCACGAGCGGGGGTCCTGACCCAGTACTTC. Its protein product is CASSRAGVLTQYF.

This clone was seen only once. The CDR3, as DNA: TGCGCCAGCAGCACTAGCGGGGCCCAATCCCTCACAGATACGCAGTATTTT. This codes for CASSTSGAQSLTDTQYF. The V gene is TRBV5-1, the J gene TRBJ2-3; 10 bases match TRBD2. Germline V gene sequence: CDR1 SGHRS, CDR2 YFSETQ. The CDR3 consists of 17 residues. Losses at the gene ends were 4 bases for V and 2 bases for J; bases not matched to a gene: 10.

The V call is TRBV7-2, the J call TRBJ2-3; D may be TRBD2 (6 bases). This CDR3 has 14 amino acids. V lost 1 base, J lost 8 bases, and 13 bases lay in between. CDR1 and CDR2 from the germline V gene are SGHTA and FQGNSA. DNA of the CDR3: TGTGCCAGCAGCTTAGGGGGAGTCGGGGGTACGCAGTATTTT. It yields the protein CASSLGGVGGTQYF.

The V call is TRBV6-6, the J call TRBJ2-3; D is possibly TRBD1 (7 bases). CDR1 and CDR2 from the germline V gene are MNHNY and SVGAGI (reference sequence). This CDR3 is built from 13 residues. V dropped 7 bases and J dropped 4 bases, with 12 bases sitting between them. The DNA for the CDR3 is TGTGCCAGCACCCAGGGGGGATCAGATACGCAGTATTTT. Protein sequence: CASTQGGSDTQYF.

The V gene is TRBV11-2, the J gene TRBJ2-2, with 8 bases aligning to TRBD2. CDR1 SGHAT and CDR2 FQNNGV come from the germline V gene. The CDR3 consists of 18 residues. J gave up 4 bases and V 5 bases, and 15 bases lay outside the gene matches. The CDR3 spells CASSTKKSGSIGTGELFF. The CDR3 DNA is TGTGCCAGCAGCACCAAGAAAAGCGGGAGTATCGGCACCGGGGAGCTGTTTTTT.

The rearrangement links TRBV5-6 to TRBJ1-2, with 7 bases identical to TRBD1. Losses at the gene ends were 4 bases for V and 4 bases for J; bases not matched to a gene: 7. CDR3 length: 14 amino acids. The germline CDR1 and CDR2 sequences are SGHDT and YYEEEE. For the CDR3, the DNA is TGTGCCAGCAGCCTGTGGACAGGCATCTATGGCTACACCTTC. As protein: CASSLWTGIYGYTF.

This clone was counted between two and nine times. The rearrangement joins TRBV7-9 to TRBJ1-5; no reliable D call. Germline V gene lookup returns CDR1 SEHNR and CDR2 FQNEAQ (reference sequence). The CDR3 runs 15 residues. Between the trimmed V and J ends, which lost 1 base and 2 bases, there was a span of 9 bases. CDR3 region: CASSLGGRGNQPQHF. The CDR3 DNA sequence: TGTGCCAGCAGCTTAGGAGGGAGGGGCAATCAGCCCCAGCATTTT.

The rearrangement joins TRBV7-8 to TRBJ2-5, with a weak D call TRBD2 (6 bases). The length of the CDR3 is 14 residues. The V gene lost 3 bases and the J gene lost 1 base, with 9 bases spanning the gap. The germline gives CDR1 SGHVS, CDR2 FQNEAQ. The CDR3 loop is CASSLIAVQETQYF. Written as DNA, the CDR3 is TGTGCCAGCAGCTTGATAGCGGTCCAAGAGACCCAGTACTTC.

This chain connects TRBV5-4 to TRBJ2-7, with 7 nucleotides matching TRBD2. Germline assignment: CDR1 SGHNT and CDR2 YYREEE (reference sequence). The CDR3 extends over 13 amino acids. Trimming took 2 bases from V and 5 from J; bases not matched to a gene: 4. The CDR3 reads CASSFGRENEQYF. The CDR3, as DNA: TGTGCCAGCAGCTTCGGGCGGGAGAACGAGCAGTACTTC.

This clone has a single count. The rearrangement uses TRBV7-2 and TRBJ2-3; 8 bases match TRBD2. The J segment lost 3 bases and the V segment lost 4 bases, leaving 3 bases of the junction unmatched. Germline CDR1 reads SGHTA; CDR2 reads FQGNSA. CDR3 length equals 14 residues. The chain's CDR3 is CASSWSGSTDTQYF. DNA of the CDR3: TGTGCCAGCAGCTGGAGCGGGAGTACAGATACGCAGTATTTT.

This clone was picked up a small number of times. CDR3 sequence (DNA): TGTGCCAGCAGTCGGGGACTGGAACACCGCAGCTCCTACAATGAGCAGTTCTTC. Amino acid sequence: CASSRGLEHRSSYNEQFF. The V gene is TRBV27, the J gene TRBJ2-1; tentative D call: TRBD2 (6 bases). V was cut by 5 bases and J by 0 bases, with 20 bases left in between. This CDR3 comprises 18 residues. The germline CDR1 and CDR2 sequences are MNHEY and SMNVEV (reference sequence).

V is TRBV25-1 and J is TRBJ2-3; D unclear. Trimming shortened V by 3 bases and J by 1 base, and 5 bases separated the two germline ends. CDR1 and CDR2 from the germline V gene are MGHDK and SYGVNS. The CDR3 contains 13 residues. The DNA for the CDR3 is TGTGCCAGCAGTGATGTCGGCACAGATACGCAGTATTTT. This gives the protein CASSDVGTDTQYF.

This chain uses TRBV30 with TRBJ2-1; D ambiguous. The germline V gene encodes CDR1 GTSNPN and CDR2 SVGIG (reference sequence). Trimming shortened V by 0 bases and J by 7 bases, and 4 bases separated the two germline ends. The length of the CDR3 is 11 residues. The CDR3 DNA is TGTGCCTGGAGTGTACGGAATGAGCAGTTCTTC. This gives the protein CAWSVRNEQFF. Drawing the rest from reference TRBV30 and TRBJ2-1, the complete variable domain is SQTIHQWPATLVQPVGSPLSLECTVEGTSNPNLYWYRQAAGRGLQLLFYSVGIGQISSEVPQNLSASRPQDRQFILSSKKLLLSDSGFYLCAWSVRNEQFFGPGTRLTVL.

The rearrangement joins TRBV27 to TRBJ2-2, with D possibly TRBD1 on 5 matching bases. V lost 6 bases, J lost 5 bases, and 7 bases lay in between. The CDR3 spans 12 residues. Germline-derived CDR1 and CDR2 are MNHEY and SMNVEV (reference sequence). The CDR3 region has the DNA TGTGCCAGCAGCAGGGTGACCGGGGAGCTGTTTTTT. As protein: CASSRVTGELFF.